This T cell receptor (beta chain) was sequenced for a study of identical twins. TCRdb itself ran the 5' RACE reads through MiXCR, one entry per CDR3 protein. The data show under 20,000 distinct CDR3 sequences, nearly 70% seen once. Germline V gene sequence: CDR1 WSHSY, CDR2 SAAADI. The CDR3 spans 12 residues. V lost 7 bases and J lost 5; bases outside the gene matches: 4. This clonotype was seen a few times. The sequenced material came from memory (CD45RO+) T cells sorted from blood. The chain links TRBV10-2 to TRBJ2-5; TRBD2 aligns across 7 bases. This sequence originates from a woman younger than 35 in good health. This table probably holds off-target reads from a library built for another chain. CDR3 region: CASTGTKETQYF. In DNA form, the CDR3 reads TGCGCCAGCACAGGGACTAAGGAGACCCAGTACTTC.